The clone carrying this T cell receptor beta chain has just a few counts. Its antigen remains unknown. Germline V CDR1 and CDR2: SNHLY, FYNNEI. The ends were cut back, 6 bases at V and 1 base at J, with 13 bases in the middle. CDR3 length equals 14 residues. The source of the sample is a study of early T cells in non-severe SARS-CoV-2 infection. Study outcomes and limitations: VDJdb matches were skewed toward anti-spike CD8 T cell responses.

TCRdb analysed the 5' RACE reads with MiXCR anew, one entry per CDR3 protein. Of tens of thousands of distinct CDR3 sequences in the sample, over 9.5% were seen once. The source is an adult who was a healthcare worker with PCR-confirmed SARS-CoV-2 infection or an uninfected control (not recorded which). The chain recombines TRBV2 with TRBJ2-7, with a possible D match to TRBD2 (5 bases). Material for sequencing was whole blood. CDR3: CASSPEERSYEQYF. The CDR3 DNA reads TGTGCCAGCAGCCCCGAGGAGCGGTCCTACGAGCAGTACTTC.